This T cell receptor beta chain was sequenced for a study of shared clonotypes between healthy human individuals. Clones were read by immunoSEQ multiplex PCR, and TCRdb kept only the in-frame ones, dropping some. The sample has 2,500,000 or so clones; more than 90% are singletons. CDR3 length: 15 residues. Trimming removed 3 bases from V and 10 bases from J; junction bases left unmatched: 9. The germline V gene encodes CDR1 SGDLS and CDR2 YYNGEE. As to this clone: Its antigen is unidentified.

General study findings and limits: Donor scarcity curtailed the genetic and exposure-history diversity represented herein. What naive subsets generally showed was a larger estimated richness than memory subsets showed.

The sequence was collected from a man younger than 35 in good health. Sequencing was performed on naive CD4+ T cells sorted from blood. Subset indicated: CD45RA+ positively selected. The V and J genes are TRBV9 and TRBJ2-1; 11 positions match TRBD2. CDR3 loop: CASSAALAGGDEQFF. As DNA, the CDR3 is TGTGCCAGCAGCGCCGCTCTAGCGGGAGGCGACGAGCAGTTCTTC.